One and the same sample provided the 31 T cell receptor beta chains below, sequenced in a study of technical replicates of blood from a handful of donors. Assay used: immunoSEQ multiplex PCR; TCRdb lists only in-frame clones, some missing. Of around 83,000 clones listed, more than 90% were seen once; the top ten hold around 0.37%. Source material: T cells isolated from PBMCs. These receptors were obtained from a human donor in good health. Some clones in this sample may be carry-over from other donors' samples.

The sample holds a few counts of this clone. The chain joins TRBV5-1 to TRBJ1-1; D gene ambiguous. Germline V gene sequence: CDR1 SGHRS, CDR2 YFSETQ. The CDR3 is 11 residues long. The ends were cut back, 4 bases at V and 4 bases at J, with 5 bases in the middle. The CDR3 region has the DNA TGCGCCAGCAGCGCCGGCACTGAAGCTTTCTTT. Protein product: CASSAGTEAFF. The whole variable domain, remainder taken from reference TRBV5-1 and TRBJ1-1, is KAGVTQTPRYLIKTRGQQVTLSCSPISGHRSVSWYQQTPGQGLQFLFEYFSETQRNKGNFPGRFSGRQFSNSRSEMNVSTLELGDSALYLCASSAGTEAFFGQGTRLTVV.

The chain recombines TRBV30 with TRBJ1-1; perhaps TRBD1 as D (6 bases). This CDR3 region has 12 residues. From germline, CDR1 is GTSNPN and CDR2 SVGIG (reference sequence). V lost 3 bases to trimming and J lost 6 bases, with 11 bases between them. The DNA for the CDR3 is TGTGCCTGGAGGGGGGCCCCGGCTGAAGCTTTCTTT. Encoded protein: CAWRGAPAEAFF.

This clone was counted ten times or more. The rearrangement links TRBV30 to TRBJ1-1; tentatively, D is TRBD1 (6 bases). Trimming pared 2 bases from V and 3 bases from J, leaving 13 bases between. The germline V gene has CDR1 GTSNPN and CDR2 SVGIG (reference sequence). The CDR3 extends over 14 amino acids. The CDR3 DNA follows: TGTGCCTGGAGTAGGACCTACAGGGACACTGAAGCTTTCTTT. Residues: CAWSRTYRDTEAFF.

To note about this clone: It is unclear where the CDR3 begins or ends on the DNA, so no DNA is shown, and the CDR3 is as TCRdb lists it. V and J are TRBV28 and TRBJ2-7; the table names TRBD2, a call not compared with the DNA. The CDR3 length equals 16 residues, ends included. The germline V gene has CDR1 MDHEN and CDR2 SYDVKM. CDR3 region: CASSTSGLAGFYEQYF.

The CDR3 DNA reads as TGTGCCAGCATCGTCGGGAGGGGGCCTCAAGAGACCCAGTACTTC. This encodes CASIVGRGPQETQYF. The gene calls are TRBV6-1 and TRBJ2-5, with D perhaps TRBD2 (8 bases). Germline loops: CDR1 MNHNS, CDR2 SASEGT. The CDR3 runs 15 residues. V dropped 7 bases and J dropped 2 bases, with 17 bases sitting between them.

This chain connects TRBV30 to TRBJ2-7; D ambiguous. Germline V lookup: CDR1 GTSNPN, CDR2 SVGIG (reference sequence). Trimming left V 2 bases short and J 4 bases short, with 6 bases between. CDR3 length: 11 amino acids. CDR3 nucleotide sequence: TGTGCCTGGAGTATATATTACGAGCAGTACTTC. It yields the protein CAWSIYYEQYF.

V and J are TRBV6-5 and TRBJ1-4, with 7 bases matching TRBD1. CDR1 and CDR2 from the germline V gene are MNHEY and SVGAGI. The CDR3 contains 13 residues. Trimming at V came to 10 bases and at J to 6 bases, leaving 8 bases not matched to a gene. The DNA for the CDR3 is TGTGCCACCGGGGACAGAATTTATGAAAAACTGTTTTTT. Protein sequence: CATGDRIYEKLFF.

The chain uses TRBV30 and TRBJ2-4; a weak D match, TRBD1 (6 bases). V lost 2 bases to trimming and J lost 9 bases, with 11 bases between them. Germline CDR1 and CDR2: GTSNPN and SVGIG (reference sequence). The CDR3 runs 12 residues. The CDR3, as DNA: TGTGCCTGGAGTCCGCAGGGGAGCATTCAGTACTTC. Its translation is CAWSPQGSIQYF.

The chain employs TRBV28 and TRBJ2-3; D not resolved. The CDR3 has 12 residues. V lost 1 base and J lost 3, with 2 bases in between. In germline, CDR1 is MDHEN, CDR2 SYDVKM. CDR3 region: CASSLSTDTQYF. The CDR3 DNA follows: TGTGCCAGCAGTTTATCTACAGATACGCAGTATTTT.

The chain combines TRBV7-3 with TRBJ2-7; possibly TRBD2 for D (7 bases). This CDR3 is 14 amino acids long. CDR1 and CDR2 from the germline V gene are SGHTA and FQGTGA. V lost 2 bases, J lost 3 bases, and 11 bases lay in between. The CDR3 protein is CASSLDGGLYEQYF. CDR3 nucleotide sequence: TGTGCCAGCAGCTTAGACGGGGGGCTCTACGAGCAGTACTTC.

The chain employs TRBV9 and TRBJ2-2, with D possibly being TRBD1 (6 bases). Trimming removed 5 bases at V and 4 bases at J, with 9 bases between. From germline, CDR1 is SGDLS and CDR2 YYNGEE. The CDR3 sequence is 13 residues long. The CDR3 spells CASRSGVTGELFF. The CDR3 DNA reads as TGTGCCAGCAGATCAGGGGTCACCGGGGAGCTGTTTTTT. The full variable domain, its missing parts supplied by reference TRBV9 and TRBJ2-2, is DSGVTQTPKHLITATGQRVTLRCSPRSGDLSVYWYQQSLDQGLQFLIQYYNGEERAKGNILERFSAQQFPDLHSELNLSSLELGDSALYFCASRSGVTGELFFGEGSRLTVL.

The V and J genes are TRBV4-1 and TRBJ1-4, with 7 bases lining up with TRBD1. Per the germline V gene, CDR1 is MGHRA and CDR2 is YSYEKL. The CDR3 loop spans 18 amino acids. J lost 7 bases, V lost 7 bases, and 21 bases had no gene match. As DNA, the CDR3 is TGCGCCAGCAAATCGCTGACCGCCAGGGACAGCTTATTTGAAAAACTGTTTTTT. This gives the protein CASKSLTARDSLFEKLFF.

CDR3 sequence: CASMEGNLETQYF. The DNA of the CDR3 is TGTGCCAGCATGGAGGGGAACTTAGAGACCCAGTACTTC. The V and J genes are TRBV28 and TRBJ2-5, with a possible D match to TRBD2 (6 bases). The CDR3 loop spans 13 amino acids. Germline CDR1 and CDR2: MDHEN and SYDVKM. V lost 7 bases and J lost 4, with 13 bases in between. Based on the CDR3 plus reference TRBV28 and TRBJ2-5, the full variable domain is DVKVTQSSRYLVKRTGEKVFLECVQDMDHENMFWYRQDPGLGLRLIYFSYDVKMKEKGDIPEGYSVSREKKERFSLILESASTNQTSMYLCASMEGNLETQYFGPGTRLLVL.

The CDR3 here is CASSRDSKETQYF. In nucleotides, the CDR3 is TGTGCCAGCTCACGGGACAGTAAAGAGACCCAGTACTTC. This chain links TRBV18 with TRBJ2-5, with TRBD1 identical over 7 bases. CDR3 length: 13 amino acids. J was trimmed by 3 bases and V by 4 bases; bases with no gene match: 2. Germline V gene lookup returns CDR1 KGHSH and CDR2 LQKENI.

The rearrangement joins TRBV10-2 to TRBJ2-2; D remains unclear. The germline V gene has CDR1 WSHSY and CDR2 SAAADI. The length of the CDR3 is 14 residues. Trimming took 0 bases from V and 5 from J, leaving 7 bases between them. CDR3 DNA sequence: TGCGCCAGCAGTGAGTCTGGGCGAACCGGGGAGCTGTTTTTT. Translating gives CASSESGRTGELFF.

Turning to this clone: A read error may produce the germline difference seen at one junction end. The chain has TRBV7-7 and TRBJ2-5, with D possibly TRBD1 on 6 matching bases. The length of the CDR3 is 14 residues. Germline V gene data show CDR1 as SSHAT and CDR2 as FNYEAQ (reference sequence). CDR3 loop: CASSSYGQQETQYF. For the CDR3, the DNA is TGTGCTAGCAGCTCCTATGGACAGCAAGAGACCCAGTACTTC.

Only one count was recorded for this clone. This rearrangement joins TRBV28 to TRBJ2-3, with TRBD2 matching over 11 bases. The CDR3 contains 17 residues. Germline values: CDR1 MDHEN, CDR2 SYDVKM. The junction had 7 bases not matched to a gene; V was cut back by 1 base and J by 4 bases. The CDR3 DNA reads TGTGCCAGCAGTTTATACCCCCTAGCGGGAGGCCCAGATACGCAGTATTTT. Encoded protein: CASSLYPLAGGPDTQYF.

The V call is TRBV28, the J call TRBJ1-5; D gene ambiguous. The V and J ends lost 4 bases and 2 bases respectively, with 9 bases between them. The germline V gene has CDR1 MDHEN and CDR2 SYDVKM. The CDR3 covers 14 residues. CDR3 nucleotide sequence: TGTGCCAGCAGTTCCCCCATTGGCAATCAGCCCCAGCATTTT. This codes for CASSSPIGNQPQHF.

This CDR3 reads CSVAPSGKQTQYF. The CDR3 DNA follows: TGCAGCGTTGCTCCTAGCGGGAAACAGACCCAGTACTTC. This rearrangement joins TRBV29-1 to TRBJ2-5; 9 nucleotides match TRBD2. Germline-derived CDR1 and CDR2 are SQVTM and ANQGSEA. V shed 4 bases, J shed 6 bases, and the junction held 6 bases outside the gene matches. The CDR3 has 13 amino acids.

V and J are TRBV11-2 and TRBJ2-6; 11 nucleotides match TRBD2. CDR1 and CDR2 (germline): SGHAT, FQNNGV. The V and J ends lost 5 bases and 0 bases, in that order; junction bases with no gene match: 6. The CDR3 contains 18 residues. CDR3 sequence (DNA): TGTGCCAGCAGCCCCCCGGGACTAGCGGACTCTGGGGCCAACGTCCTGACTTTC. It yields the protein CASSPPGLADSGANVLTF. Variable domain in full (rest from reference TRBV11-2 and TRBJ2-6): EAGVAQSPRYKIIEKRQSVAFWCNPISGHATLYWYQQILGQGPKLLIQFQNNGVVDDSQLPKDRFSAERLKGVDSTLKIQPAKLEDSAVYLCASSPPGLADSGANVLTFGAGSRLTVL.

This clone has a single count. The J gene is TRBJ1-4, the V gene TRBV27, with a tentative D call TRBD1 (6 bases). V lost 5 bases, J lost 10 bases, and 14 bases lay in between. CDR1 is MNHEY, CDR2 SMNVEV, per germline (reference sequence). This CDR3 has 13 residues. The CDR3 region has the DNA TGTGCCAGCAGTCAGGGGAGACTTGGAAAACTGTTTTTT. As protein: CASSQGRLGKLFF.

This chain joins TRBV14 and TRBJ2-5, with TRBD2 matching over 8 bases. V lost 0 bases to trimming and J lost 1 base; unmatched junction nucleotides: 7. Germline V gives CDR1 SGHDN, CDR2 FVKESK. This CDR3 region has 17 residues. CDR3: CASSQDRVAGIQETQYF. The CDR3 DNA reads as TGTGCCAGCAGCCAAGATCGGGTAGCGGGGATCCAAGAGACCCAGTACTTC.

The chain carries TRBV5-1 and TRBJ2-1, with TRBD1 as a possible D gene (5 bases). V lost 4 bases and J 1 base, leaving 24 bases between the germline ends. Germline V lookup: CDR1 SGHRS, CDR2 YFSETQ. CDR3 length: 19 amino acids. CDR3 residues: CASSLLSGAQLGSYNEQFF. The CDR3 DNA follows: TGCGCCAGCAGCCTTCTTTCTGGGGCCCAGTTAGGTTCCTACAATGAGCAGTTCTTC. The variable domain in full, with the rest retrieved from reference TRBV5-1 and TRBJ2-1, is KAGVTQTPRYLIKTRGQQVTLSCSPISGHRSVSWYQQTPGQGLQFLFEYFSETQRNKGNFPGRFSGRQFSNSRSEMNVSTLELGDSALYLCASSLLSGAQLGSYNEQFFGPGTRLTVL.

The J gene is TRBJ1-1, the V gene TRBV27; 7 positions match TRBD1. CDR3 size: 15 residues. The germline gives CDR1 MNHEY, CDR2 SMNVEV (reference sequence). Trimming at V came to 5 bases and at J to 0 bases, leaving 6 bases not matched to a gene. In DNA, the CDR3 is TGTGCCAGCAGTATTTCCGGGACAGTGAACACTGAAGCTTTCTTT. Protein: CASSISGTVNTEAFF.

The gene calls are TRBV19 and TRBJ2-7; D not certain. In germline, CDR1 is LNHDA, CDR2 SQIVND (reference sequence). This CDR3 is 14 amino acids long. With 0 bases removed from V and 5 bases from J, the gap between germline ends came to 11 bases. The CDR3 DNA reads as TGTGCCAGTAGTATAGATCTCTCTATCAACGAGCAGTACTTC. Translating gives CASSIDLSINEQYF. Using reference TRBV19 and TRBJ2-7 for the parts outside the CDR3, the full variable domain is DGGITQSPKYLFRKEGQNVTLSCEQNLNHDAMYWYRQDPGQGLRLIYYSQIVNDFQKGDIAEGYSVSREKKESFPLTVTSAQKNPTAFYLCASSIDLSINEQYFGPGTRLTVT.

The rearrangement joins TRBV28 to TRBJ1-2, with a possible D match to TRBD1 (6 bases). The ends were cut back, 2 bases at V and 4 bases at J, with 17 bases in the middle. The CDR3 length is 16 residues. Germline V gives CDR1 MDHEN, CDR2 SYDVKM. The CDR3 sequence: CASSLAVGGRSYGYTF. Written as DNA, the CDR3 is TGTGCCAGCAGTTTAGCGGTAGGGGGACGGAGCTATGGCTACACCTTC.

This clone was detected a few times. The J gene is TRBJ2-7, the V gene TRBV7-9; 8 bases map to TRBD1. This CDR3 comprises 13 residues. The V and J ends lost 5 bases and 4 bases, in that order; junction bases with no gene match: 4. Germline assignment: CDR1 SEHNR and CDR2 FQNEAQ (reference sequence). This CDR3 reads CASSPQGAYEQYF. CDR3 coding DNA: TGTGCCAGCAGCCCTCAGGGGGCTTACGAGCAGTACTTC.

This clone has a handful of counts. The chain combines TRBV6-5 with TRBJ2-2; no clear D gene. This CDR3 has 16 residues. The V and J ends lost 0 bases and 1 base respectively, with 9 bases between them. The germline gives CDR1 MNHEY, CDR2 SVGAGI. The CDR3 is CASSYSTTMNTGELFF. The CDR3 nucleotides are TGTGCCAGCAGTTACTCGACGACAATGAACACCGGGGAGCTGTTTTTT.

The rearrangement links TRBV6-1 to TRBJ1-1; D is perhaps TRBD1 (6 bases). The V gene's germline CDR1 is MNHNS and CDR2 SASEGT. V was clipped by 4 bases and J by 0 bases, with 9 bases between them. The CDR3 consists of 14 residues. For the CDR3, the DNA is TGTGCCAGCAGTGTCACAGGGCTGAACACTGAAGCTTTCTTT. This translates into CASSVTGLNTEAFF.

The V call is TRBV28, the J call TRBJ1-1, with TRBD1 as a possible D gene (6 bases). The CDR3 has 14 residues. Germline V CDR1 and CDR2: MDHEN, SYDVKM. V lost 7 bases to trimming and J lost 1 base, with 13 bases between them. The CDR3: CASKQGDSNTEAFF. For the CDR3, the DNA is TGTGCCAGCAAACAGGGCGATTCGAACACTGAAGCTTTCTTT. Together with reference TRBV28 and TRBJ1-1, the CDR3 gives the full variable domain: DVKVTQSSRYLVKRTGEKVFLECVQDMDHENMFWYRQDPGLGLRLIYFSYDVKMKEKGDIPEGYSVSREKKERFSLILESASTNQTSMYLCASKQGDSNTEAFFGQGTRLTVV.

The chain joins TRBV5-1 to TRBJ2-5, with 7 bases aligning to TRBD1. J lost 4 bases, V lost 3 bases, and 12 bases had no gene match. Germline V gives CDR1 SGHRS, CDR2 YFSETQ. The CDR3 runs to 16 residues. The CDR3, as DNA: TGCGCCAGCAGCTCGGGGACAGTTCAAGGGGGAGAGACCCAGTACTTC. It is translated as CASSSGTVQGGETQYF.